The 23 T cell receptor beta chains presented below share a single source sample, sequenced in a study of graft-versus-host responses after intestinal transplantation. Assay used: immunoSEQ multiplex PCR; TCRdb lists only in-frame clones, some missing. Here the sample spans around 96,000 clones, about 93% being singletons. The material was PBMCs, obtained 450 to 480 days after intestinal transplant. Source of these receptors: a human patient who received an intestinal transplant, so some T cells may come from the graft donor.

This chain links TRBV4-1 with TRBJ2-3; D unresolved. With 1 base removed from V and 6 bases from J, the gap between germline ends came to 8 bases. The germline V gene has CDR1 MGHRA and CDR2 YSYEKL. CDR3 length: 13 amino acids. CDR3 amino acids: CASSQVGRDTQYF. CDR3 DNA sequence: TGCGCCAGCAGCCAAGTCGGCAGGGATACGCAGTATTTT.

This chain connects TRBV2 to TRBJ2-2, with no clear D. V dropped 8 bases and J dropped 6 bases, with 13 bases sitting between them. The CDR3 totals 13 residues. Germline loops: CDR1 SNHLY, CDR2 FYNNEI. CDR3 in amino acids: CASYDGVSGELFF. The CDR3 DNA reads TGTGCCAGCTACGATGGGGTGTCCGGGGAGCTGTTTTTT.

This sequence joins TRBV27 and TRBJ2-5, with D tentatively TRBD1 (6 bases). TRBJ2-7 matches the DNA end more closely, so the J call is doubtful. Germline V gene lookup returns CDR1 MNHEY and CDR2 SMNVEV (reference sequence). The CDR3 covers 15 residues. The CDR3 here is CASSLAAGVSYEQYF. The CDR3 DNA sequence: TGTGCCAGCAGTTTAGCGGCAGGGGTCTCCTACGAGCAGTACTTC.

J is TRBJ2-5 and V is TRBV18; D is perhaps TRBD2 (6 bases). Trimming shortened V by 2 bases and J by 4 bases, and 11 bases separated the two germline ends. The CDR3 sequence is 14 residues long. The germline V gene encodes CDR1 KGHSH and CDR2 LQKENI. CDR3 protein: CASSPTTSTETQYF. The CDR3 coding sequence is TGTGCCAGCTCACCAACGACTAGTACAGAGACCCAGTACTTC.

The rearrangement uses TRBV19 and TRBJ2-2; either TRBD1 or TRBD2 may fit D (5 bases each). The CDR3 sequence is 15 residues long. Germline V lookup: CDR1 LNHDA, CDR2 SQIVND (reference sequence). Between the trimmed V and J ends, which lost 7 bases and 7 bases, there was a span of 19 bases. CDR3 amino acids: CASTGALTADGELFF. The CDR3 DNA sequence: TGTGCCAGTACCGGGGCCCTAACAGCCGACGGGGAGCTGTTTTTT.

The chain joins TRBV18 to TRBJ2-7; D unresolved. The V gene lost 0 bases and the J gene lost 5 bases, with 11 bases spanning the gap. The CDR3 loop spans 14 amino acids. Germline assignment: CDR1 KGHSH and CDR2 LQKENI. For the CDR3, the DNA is TGTGCCAGCTCACCACCATCTATCAACCACGAGCAGTACTTC. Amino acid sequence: CASSPPSINHEQYF.

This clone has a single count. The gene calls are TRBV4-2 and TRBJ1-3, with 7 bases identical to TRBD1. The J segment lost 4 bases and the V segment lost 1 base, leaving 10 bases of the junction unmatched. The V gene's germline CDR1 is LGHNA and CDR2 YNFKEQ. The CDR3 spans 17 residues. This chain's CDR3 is CASSQARTGSAGNTIYF. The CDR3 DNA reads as TGTGCCAGCAGCCAAGCTCGGACAGGTTCGGCGGGAAACACCATATATTTT.

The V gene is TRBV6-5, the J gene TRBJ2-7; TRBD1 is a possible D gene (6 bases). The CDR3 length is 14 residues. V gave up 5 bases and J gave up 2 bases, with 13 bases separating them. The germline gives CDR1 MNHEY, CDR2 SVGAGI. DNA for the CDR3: TGTGCCAGCAGTCCGACAGGCGGGCCCTACGAGCAGTACTTC. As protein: CASSPTGGPYEQYF.

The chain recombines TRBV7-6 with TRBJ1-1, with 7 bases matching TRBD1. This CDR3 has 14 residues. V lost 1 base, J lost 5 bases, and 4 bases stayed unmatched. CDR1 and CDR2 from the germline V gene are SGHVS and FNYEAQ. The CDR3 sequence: CASSLGGGATEAFF. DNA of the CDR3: TGTGCCAGCAGCTTAGGAGGGGGCGCAACTGAAGCTTTCTTT.

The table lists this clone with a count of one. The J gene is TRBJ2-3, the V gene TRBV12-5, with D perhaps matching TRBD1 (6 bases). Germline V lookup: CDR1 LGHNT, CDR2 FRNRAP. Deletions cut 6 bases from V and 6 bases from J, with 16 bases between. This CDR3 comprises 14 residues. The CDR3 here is CASGENRVRDTQYF. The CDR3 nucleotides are TGTGCTAGTGGGGAAAACAGGGTGCGGGATACGCAGTATTTT.

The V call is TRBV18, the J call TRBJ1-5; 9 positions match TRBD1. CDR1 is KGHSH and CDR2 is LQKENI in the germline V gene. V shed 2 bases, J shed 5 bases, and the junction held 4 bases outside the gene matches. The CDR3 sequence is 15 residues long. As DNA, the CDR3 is TGTGCCAGCTCACCAGTGGGACAGGGCGATCAGCCCCAGCATTTT. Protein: CASSPVGQGDQPQHF.

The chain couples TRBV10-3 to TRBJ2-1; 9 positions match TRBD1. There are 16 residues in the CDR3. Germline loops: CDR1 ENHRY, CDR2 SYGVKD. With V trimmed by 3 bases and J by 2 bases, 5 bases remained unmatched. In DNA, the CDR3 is TGTGCCATCAGTGACCCCCGGGACAGGGCCTACAATGAGCAGTTCTTC. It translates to CAISDPRDRAYNEQFF.

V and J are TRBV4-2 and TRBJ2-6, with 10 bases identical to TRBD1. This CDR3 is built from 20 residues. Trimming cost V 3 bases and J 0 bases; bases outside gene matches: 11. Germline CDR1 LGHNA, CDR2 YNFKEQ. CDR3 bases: TGTGCCAGCAGCCACATGGGGGACAGGGGTGAATTCTCTGGGGCCAACGTCCTGACTTTC. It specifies CASSHMGDRGEFSGANVLTF.

The DNA for the CDR3 is TGTGCCAGCAGCCCCGAGGGGAGGATGAACACTGAAGCTTTCTTT. It codes for CASSPEGRMNTEAFF. The chain links TRBV5-4 to TRBJ1-1; TRBD1 might be the D (5 bases). CDR1 and CDR2 (germline): SGHNT, YYREEE (reference sequence). CDR3 length: 15 residues. Trimming stripped 4 bases from V and 0 bases from J, with 13 bases between.

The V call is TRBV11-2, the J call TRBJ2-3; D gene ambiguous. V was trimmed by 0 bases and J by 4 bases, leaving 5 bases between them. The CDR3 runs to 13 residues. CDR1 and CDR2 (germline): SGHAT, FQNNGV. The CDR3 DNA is TGTGCCAGCAGCTTAGATCGATCAGATACGCAGTATTTT. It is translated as CASSLDRSDTQYF. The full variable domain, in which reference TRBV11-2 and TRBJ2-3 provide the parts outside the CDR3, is EAGVAQSPRYKIIEKRQSVAFWCNPISGHATLYWYQQILGQGPKLLIQFQNNGVVDDSQLPKDRFSAERLKGVDSTLKIQPAKLEDSAVYLCASSLDRSDTQYFGPGTRLTVL.

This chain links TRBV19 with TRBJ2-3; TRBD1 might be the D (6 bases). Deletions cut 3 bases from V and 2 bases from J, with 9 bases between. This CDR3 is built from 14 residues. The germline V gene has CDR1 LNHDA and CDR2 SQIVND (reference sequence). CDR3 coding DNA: TGTGCCAGTAGTATTTCAGGGGACACAGATACGCAGTATTTT. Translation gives CASSISGDTDTQYF.

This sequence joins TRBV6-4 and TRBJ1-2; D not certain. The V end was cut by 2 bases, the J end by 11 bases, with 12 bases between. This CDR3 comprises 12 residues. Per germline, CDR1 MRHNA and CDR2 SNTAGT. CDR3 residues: CASSDKDRRYTF. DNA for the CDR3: TGTGCCAGCAGTGACAAGGACCGTCGGTACACCTTC.

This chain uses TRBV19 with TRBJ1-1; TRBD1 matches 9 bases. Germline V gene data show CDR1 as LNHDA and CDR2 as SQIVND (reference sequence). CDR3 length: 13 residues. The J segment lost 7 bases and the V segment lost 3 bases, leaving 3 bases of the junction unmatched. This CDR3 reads CASSITGGLEAFF. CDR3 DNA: TGTGCCAGTAGTATCACAGGGGGCCTTGAAGCTTTCTTT.

The CDR3 reads CASSTLAGSYNEQFF. In nucleotides, the CDR3 is TGTGCCAGTAGTACTTTAGCGGGCTCCTACAATGAGCAGTTCTTC. V and J are TRBV19 and TRBJ2-1, with 7 bases fitting TRBD2. J was trimmed by 0 bases and V by 4 bases; bases with no gene match: 3. CDR3 size: 15 residues. Looked up from germline, CDR1 is LNHDA and CDR2 is SQIVND (reference sequence).

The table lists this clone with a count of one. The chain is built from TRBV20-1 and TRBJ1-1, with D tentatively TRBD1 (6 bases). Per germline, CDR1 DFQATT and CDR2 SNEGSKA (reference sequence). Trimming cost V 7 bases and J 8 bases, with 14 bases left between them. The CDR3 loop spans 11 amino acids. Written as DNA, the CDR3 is TGCAGTGGGGGGCCTGGGCTGGAAGCTTTCTTT. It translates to CSGGPGLEAFF.

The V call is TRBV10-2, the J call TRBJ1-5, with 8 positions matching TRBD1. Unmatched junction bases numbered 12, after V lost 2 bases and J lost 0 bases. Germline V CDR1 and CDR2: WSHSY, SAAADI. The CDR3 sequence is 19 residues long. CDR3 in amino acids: CASSENGGTGKISNQPQHF. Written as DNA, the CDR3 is TGCGCCAGCAGTGAGAACGGGGGGACAGGAAAGATTAGCAATCAGCCCCAGCATTTT.

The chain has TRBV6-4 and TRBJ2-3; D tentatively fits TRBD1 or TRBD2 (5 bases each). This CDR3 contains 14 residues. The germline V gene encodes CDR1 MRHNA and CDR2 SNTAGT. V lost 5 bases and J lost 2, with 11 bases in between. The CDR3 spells CASSYGDHTDTQYF. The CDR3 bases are TGTGCCAGCAGTTACGGGGACCACACAGATACGCAGTATTTT.

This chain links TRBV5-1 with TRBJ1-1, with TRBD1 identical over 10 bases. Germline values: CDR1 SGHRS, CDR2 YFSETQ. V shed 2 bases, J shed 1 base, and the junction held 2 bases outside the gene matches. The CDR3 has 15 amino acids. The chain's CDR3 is CASSFRTGGNTEAFF. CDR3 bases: TGCGCCAGCAGCTTCAGGACAGGGGGGAACACTGAAGCTTTCTTT. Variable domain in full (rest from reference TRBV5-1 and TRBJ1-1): KAGVTQTPRYLIKTRGQQVTLSCSPISGHRSVSWYQQTPGQGLQFLFEYFSETQRNKGNFPGRFSGRQFSNSRSEMNVSTLELGDSALYLCASSFRTGGNTEAFFGQGTRLTVV.